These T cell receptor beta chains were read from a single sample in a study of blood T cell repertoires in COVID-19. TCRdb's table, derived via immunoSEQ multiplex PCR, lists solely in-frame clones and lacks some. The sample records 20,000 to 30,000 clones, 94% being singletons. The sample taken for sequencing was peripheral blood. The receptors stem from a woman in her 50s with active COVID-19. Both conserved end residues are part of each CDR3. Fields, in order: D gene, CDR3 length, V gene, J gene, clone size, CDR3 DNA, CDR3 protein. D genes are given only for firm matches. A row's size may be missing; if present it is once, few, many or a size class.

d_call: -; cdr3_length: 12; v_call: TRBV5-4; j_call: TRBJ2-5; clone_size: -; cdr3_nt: TGTGCCAGCAGCTTGCCGGGTGAGACCCAGTACTTC; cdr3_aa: CASSLPGETQYF
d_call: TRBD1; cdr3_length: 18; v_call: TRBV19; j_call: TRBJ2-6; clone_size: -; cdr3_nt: TGTGCCAGTGGGCCTCCAAGACAGGGCCTCTCTGGGGCCAACGTCCTGACTTTC; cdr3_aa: CASGPPRQGLSGANVLTF
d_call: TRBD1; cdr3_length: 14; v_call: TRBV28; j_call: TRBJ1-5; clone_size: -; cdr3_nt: TGTGCCAGCTCTGGGGACAGGTTAAATCAGCCCCAGCATTTT; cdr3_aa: CASSGDRLNQPQHF
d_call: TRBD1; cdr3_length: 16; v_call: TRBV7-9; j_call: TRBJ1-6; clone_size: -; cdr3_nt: TGTGCCAGCAGCTTAGGGTTAGGGACAGCCAATTCACCCCTCCACTTT; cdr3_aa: CASSLGLGTANSPLHF
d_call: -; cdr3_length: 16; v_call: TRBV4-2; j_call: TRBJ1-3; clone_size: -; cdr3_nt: TGTGCCAGCAGCCATGGACAGCAGAGCTCTGGAAACACCATATATTTT; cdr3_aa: CASSHGQQSSGNTIYF
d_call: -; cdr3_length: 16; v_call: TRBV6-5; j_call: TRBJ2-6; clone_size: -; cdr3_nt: TGTGCCAGCAGTTCCCTCGGGAGCTCTGGGGCCAACGTCCTGACTTTC; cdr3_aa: CASSSLGSSGANVLTF
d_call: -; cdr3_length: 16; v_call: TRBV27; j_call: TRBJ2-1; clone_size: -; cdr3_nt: TGTGCCAGCAGTTTATCTGTCAGGGGATACTACAATGAGCAGTTCTTC; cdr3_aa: CASSLSVRGYYNEQFF
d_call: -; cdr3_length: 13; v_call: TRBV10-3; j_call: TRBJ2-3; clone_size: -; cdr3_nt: TGTGCCTCCCGGGGTTTAAGCACAGATACGCAGTATTTT; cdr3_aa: CASRGLSTDTQYF
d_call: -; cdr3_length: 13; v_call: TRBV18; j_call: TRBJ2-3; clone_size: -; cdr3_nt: TGTGCCAGCTCACCTCCTAGCACAGATACGCAGTATTTT; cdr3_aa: CASSPPSTDTQYF
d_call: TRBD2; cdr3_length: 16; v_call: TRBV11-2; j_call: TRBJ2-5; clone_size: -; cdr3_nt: TGTGCCAGCAGCCATCGGGGGGGGGCCCTTGCGGAGACCCAGTACTTC; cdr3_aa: CASSHRGGALAETQYF
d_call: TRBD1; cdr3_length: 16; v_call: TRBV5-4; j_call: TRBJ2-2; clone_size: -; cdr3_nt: TGTGCCAGCAGCCGGCTGCAGGGTAGGGGGCCCGGGGAGCTGTTTTTT; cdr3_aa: CASSRLQGRGPGELFF
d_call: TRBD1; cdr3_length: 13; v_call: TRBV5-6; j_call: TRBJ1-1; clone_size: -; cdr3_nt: TGTGCCAGCAGCGCCGGGACAGTCGAGTGGGCTTTCTTT; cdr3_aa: CASSAGTVEWAFF
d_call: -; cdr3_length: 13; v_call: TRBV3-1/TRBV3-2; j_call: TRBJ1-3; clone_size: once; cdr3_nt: TGTGCCAGCAGCCAAGCGGTGGGAAACACCATATATTTT; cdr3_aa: CASSQAVGNTIYF
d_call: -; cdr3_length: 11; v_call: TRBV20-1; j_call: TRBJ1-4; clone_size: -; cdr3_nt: TGCAGTGCTAGTATCCCCGGAAAACTGTTTTTT; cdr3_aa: CSASIPGKLFF
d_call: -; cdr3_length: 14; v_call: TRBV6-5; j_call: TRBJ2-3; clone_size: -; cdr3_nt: TGTGCCAGCAGTTACTCCAGGGGCGCAGATACGCAGTATTTT; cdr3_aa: CASSYSRGADTQYF
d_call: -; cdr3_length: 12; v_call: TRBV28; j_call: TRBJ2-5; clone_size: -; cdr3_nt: TGTGCCAGCAGAAGCCCCGGGGAGACCCAGTACTTC; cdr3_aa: CASRSPGETQYF
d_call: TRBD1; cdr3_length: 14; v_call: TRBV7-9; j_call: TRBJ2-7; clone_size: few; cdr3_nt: TGTGCCAGCAGGGGACGGGACAGCGTGAACGAGCAGTACTTC; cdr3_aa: CASRGRDSVNEQYF
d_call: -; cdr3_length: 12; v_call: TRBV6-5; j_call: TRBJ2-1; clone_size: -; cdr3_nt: TGTGCCTGGGGGAGGGGGATGAATGAGCAGTTCTTC; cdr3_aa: CAWGRGMNEQFF
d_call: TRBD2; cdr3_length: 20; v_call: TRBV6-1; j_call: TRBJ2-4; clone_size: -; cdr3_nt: TGTGCCAGCAGTGAAGCGCTTCGGACGGGAGGGCCTAGGGCCAAAAACATTCAGTACTTC; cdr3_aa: CASSEALRTGGPRAKNIQYF
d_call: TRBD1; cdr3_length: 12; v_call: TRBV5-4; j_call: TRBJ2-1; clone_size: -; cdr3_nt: TGTGAAGGGGACAGGGTATACAATGAGCAGTTCTTC; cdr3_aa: CEGDRVYNEQFF
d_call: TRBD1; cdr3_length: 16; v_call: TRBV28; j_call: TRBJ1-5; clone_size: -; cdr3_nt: TGTGCCAGCAGATTTCGGGACAGGGGAGCGGGTCAGCCCCAGCATTTT; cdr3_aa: CASRFRDRGAGQPQHF
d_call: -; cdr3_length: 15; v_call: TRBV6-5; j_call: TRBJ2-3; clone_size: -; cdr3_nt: TGTGCCAGCACCCCCGGACTTTCTAGCACAGATACGCAGTATTTT; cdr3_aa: CASTPGLSSTDTQYF
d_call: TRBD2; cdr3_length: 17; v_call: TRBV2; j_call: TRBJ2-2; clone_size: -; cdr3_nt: TGTGCCAGCAGTGCATTAACTAGCGGGCAGAACACCGGGGAGCTGTTTTTT; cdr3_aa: CASSALTSGQNTGELFF
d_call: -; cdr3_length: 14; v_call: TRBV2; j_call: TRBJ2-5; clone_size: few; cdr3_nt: TGTGCCAGCAGTGGGGGGGACCTCCAAGAGACCCAGTACTTC; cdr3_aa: CASSGGDLQETQYF
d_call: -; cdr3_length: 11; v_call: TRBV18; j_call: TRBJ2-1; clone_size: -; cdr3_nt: TGTGCCAGCTCACCGAAGGAGGAGCAGTTCTTC; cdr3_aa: CASSPKEEQFF
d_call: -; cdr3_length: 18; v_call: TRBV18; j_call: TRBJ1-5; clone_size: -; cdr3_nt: TGTGCCAGCTCACCTACGGTTTTGCGACTGATGAGCAATCAGCCCCAGCATTTT; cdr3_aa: CASSPTVLRLMSNQPQHF
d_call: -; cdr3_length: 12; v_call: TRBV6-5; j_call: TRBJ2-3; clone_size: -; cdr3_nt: TGTGCCAGCAGGGGCCTAACAGATACGCAGTATTTT; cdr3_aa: CASRGLTDTQYF
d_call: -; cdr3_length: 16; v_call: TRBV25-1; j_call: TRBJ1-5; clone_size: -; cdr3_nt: TGTGCCAGCAGTCCTGGGGGGTATGGAGGCAATCAGCCCCAGCATTTT; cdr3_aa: CASSPGGYGGNQPQHF
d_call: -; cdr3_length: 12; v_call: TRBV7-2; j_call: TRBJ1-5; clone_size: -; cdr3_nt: TGTGCCAGCAGCTCCAGAAATCAGCCCCAGCATTTT; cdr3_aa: CASSSRNQPQHF
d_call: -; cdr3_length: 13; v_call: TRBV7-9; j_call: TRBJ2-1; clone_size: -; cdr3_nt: TGTGCCAGCAGCTTAATGCAGGGGGGTGAGCAGTTCTTC; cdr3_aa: CASSLMQGGEQFF
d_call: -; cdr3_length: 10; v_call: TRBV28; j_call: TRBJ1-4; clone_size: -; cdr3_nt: TGTGCCAGCAGTCGATTGCAGCTGTTTTTT; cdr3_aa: CASSRLQLFF
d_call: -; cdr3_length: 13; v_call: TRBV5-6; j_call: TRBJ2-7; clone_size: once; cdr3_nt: TGTGCCAGCACTGGACTGGGTGTAGGGGAGCAGTACTTC; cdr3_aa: CASTGLGVGEQYF
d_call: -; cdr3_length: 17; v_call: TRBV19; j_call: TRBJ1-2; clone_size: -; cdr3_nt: TGTGCCAGTAGTAGGACCTCAATTTCGACAGCTAACTATGGCTACACCTTC; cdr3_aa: CASSRTSISTANYGYTF